This T cell receptor beta chain is drawn from a study of tumor and adjacent non-tumor tissue in lung cancer. Three rounds of nested PCR, following a modified ARM-PCR protocol, produced the TCRbeta library. TCRdb fed the multiplex PCR reads into MiXCR, producing one record per CDR3 protein. The sample lists 70,000 to 90,000 distinct CDR3 sequences, about two thirds occurring once. CDR1 is MNHEY, CDR2 SVGEGT, per germline. CDR3 size: 16 residues. This sample's RNA came from whole unsorted tissue. Distant lung tissue was collected more than 3 cm away from the tumor edge. With regard to this clonotype: An end of the junction does not agree with germline; a read error may underlie this.

The specimen was distant non-tumor lung tissue. The TCR sequence derives from a woman aged 50 to 60 with non-small cell lung cancer. The chain carries TRBV6-2 or TRBV6-3 and TRBJ2-1; the match to TRBD2 covers 12 bases. The CDR3 protein is CANSYSWTSGDNEQFF. Here the CDR3 DNA reads TGTGCCAACAGTTACTCATGGACTAGCGGGGATAATGAGCAGTTCTTC.